A single sample gave rise to the 6 T cell receptor beta chains below, sequenced in a study of T cell responses to AZD1222 COVID-19 vaccine. Repertoires were generated with immunoSEQ multiplex PCR, while TCRdb's copy carries only in-frame clones and drops some. The sample shows 130,000 to 150,000 clones, 85% to 95% of them seen only once. The material sequenced was peripheral blood, taken on day 0 of MenACWY control vaccination. The receptors were gathered from an adult in good health.

The genes are TRBV5-1 and TRBJ1-1; 7 nucleotides line up with TRBD1. The ends lost 2 bases at V and 3 bases at J; junction bases unmatched: 4. This CDR3 region has 14 residues. Germline lookup yields CDR1 SGHRS and CDR2 YFSETQ. The DNA of the CDR3 is TGCGCCAGCAGCTTTCACAGGGGTGACACTGAAGCTTTCTTT. Protein product: CASSFHRGDTEAFF.

V is TRBV19 and J is TRBJ1-5; D unclear. The CDR3 runs 14 residues. Trimming shortened V by 3 bases and J by 4 bases, and 10 bases separated the two germline ends. Germline V lookup: CDR1 LNHDA, CDR2 SQIVND (reference sequence). The CDR3 region is CASSIGTPNQPQHF. The CDR3 DNA reads as TGTGCCAGTAGTATCGGAACGCCGAATCAGCCCCAGCATTTT.

V usage is TRBV7-9 and J usage is TRBJ1-5; D gene uncertain. Germline loops: CDR1 SEHNR, CDR2 FQNEAQ (reference sequence). The V end was cut by 5 bases, the J end by 3 bases, with 11 bases between. The CDR3 consists of 14 residues. CDR3 coding DNA: TGTGCCAGCAGCACCGACACAAACAATCAGCCCCAGCATTTT. Its translation is CASSTDTNNQPQHF.

This rearrangement joins TRBV18 to TRBJ1-2; 9 positions match TRBD1. The V gene's germline CDR1 is KGHSH and CDR2 LQKENI. This CDR3 has 17 residues. V gave up 3 bases and J gave up 6 bases; unmatched junction bases: 14. This CDR3 reads CASSPTTGGVSVDGYTF. DNA of the CDR3: TGTGCCAGCTCACCGACGACAGGGGGTGTATCGGTTGATGGCTACACCTTC.

The V and J genes are TRBV19 and TRBJ2-1; D may be TRBD1 or TRBD2 (6 bases each). From germline, CDR1 is LNHDA and CDR2 SQIVND (reference sequence). V shed 6 bases and J shed 6 bases, with 12 bases lying between them. CDR3 length equals 13 residues. The CDR3 sequence is CASSGGPSNEQFF. CDR3 DNA sequence: TGTGCCAGTAGCGGGGGCCCTTCCAATGAGCAGTTCTTC.

The chain joins TRBV4-1 to TRBJ1-2; possibly TRBD1 for D (6 bases). This CDR3 has 15 amino acids. Per germline, CDR1 MGHRA and CDR2 YSYEKL. V was shortened by 4 bases and J by 2 bases, with 14 bases between the two germline ends. In DNA, the CDR3 is TGCGCCAGCAGCCCCCAATGGGGGGCAAACTATGGCTACACCTTC. Its translation: CASSPQWGANYGYTF.